One TCR beta chain is described in this entry. As yet, its antigen is unknown. Produced via immunoSEQ multiplex PCR; TCRdb's table is partial and in-frame only. Here the sample spans 76,000 or so clones, roughly 85% being singletons. The V gene's germline CDR1 is MNHNS and CDR2 SASEGT. V lost 2 bases and J 8 bases, leaving 15 bases between the germline ends. The CDR3 covers 14 residues. On cycle 4 day 1 and cycle 7 day 1, as well as at baseline, blood was sampled. The data are from a study of OX40 agonist ivuxolimab in advanced cancers. Study-level results: It was also the case that some nonresponders had low normalized T-cell clonal expansion.

This receptor was obtained from an adult with an advanced solid tumor such as melanoma, head and neck, liver or kidney cancer. Material: CD4+ or CD8+ T cells sorted from blood, obtained in a trial of the OX40 agonist ivuxolimab. The V call is TRBV6-1, the J call TRBJ1-2; D gene uncertain. The CDR3 DNA reads TGTGCCAGCAGTGAACTCGGCGCTATGGGCGGCTACACCTTC. It specifies CASSELGAMGGYTF.